This T cell receptor (beta chain) was identified in a study of blood T cell repertoires in COVID-19. TCRdb's copy holds only in-frame clones and misses some; the assay was immunoSEQ multiplex PCR. The sample lists 320,000 or so clones; 85% were seen once. Germline V lookup: CDR1 SGDLS, CDR2 YYNGEE. This CDR3 has 13 amino acids. The ends were cut back, 0 bases at V and 9 bases at J, with 10 bases in the middle. This clone appeared a single time. The sequenced sample was PBMCs or T cells enriched from blood (not recorded which). The chain carries TRBV9 and TRBJ2-1, with unresolved D. The sequence came from a woman aged 25 to 39 who had been exposed to COVID-19. Written as DNA, the CDR3 is TGTGCCAGCAGCGTAGTCATGGGCTCTGAGCAGTTCTTC. Protein sequence: CASSVVMGSEQFF. Full variable domain (remainder filled in from reference TRBV9 and TRBJ2-1): DSGVTQTPKHLITATGQRVTLRCSPRSGDLSVYWYQQSLDQGLQFLIQYYNGEERAKGNILERFSAQQFPDLHSELNLSSLELGDSALYFCASSVVMGSEQFFGPGTRLTVL.